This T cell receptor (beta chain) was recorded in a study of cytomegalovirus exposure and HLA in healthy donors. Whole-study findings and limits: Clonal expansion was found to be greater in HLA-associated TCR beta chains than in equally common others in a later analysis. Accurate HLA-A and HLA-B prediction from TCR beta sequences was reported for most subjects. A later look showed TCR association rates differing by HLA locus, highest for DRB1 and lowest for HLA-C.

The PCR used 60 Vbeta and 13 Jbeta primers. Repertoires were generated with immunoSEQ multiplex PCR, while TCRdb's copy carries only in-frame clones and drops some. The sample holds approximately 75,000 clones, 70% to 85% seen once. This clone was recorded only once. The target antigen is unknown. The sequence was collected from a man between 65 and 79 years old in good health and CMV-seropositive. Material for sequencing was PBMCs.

DNA of the CDR3: TGTGCCAGCAGGCTGCAGGGCTACGGCCTCTCCTACGAGCAGTACTTC. Amino acids: CASRLQGYGLSYEQYF. This chain joins TRBV28 and TRBJ2-7; the D gene is possibly TRBD1 (5 bases). This CDR3 is built from 16 residues. CDR1 is MDHEN and CDR2 is SYDVKM in the germline V gene. Trimming pared 6 bases from V and 0 bases from J, leaving 18 bases between.